This T cell receptor beta chain was retrieved from a study of regulatory T cells in long-lasting Graves disease. Study conclusions and caveats: Newly diagnosed patients had higher TCR diversity than persistent Graves' patients did.

The sample holds one count of this clonotype. What it recognizes is unknown. Arm-PCR of CDR3 regions and iRepertoire HTBI primers were the basis on which TCR beta libraries were built. Via MiXCR, TCRdb re-called the multiplex PCR reads, giving one row per CDR3 protein. The table has 250,000 or so distinct CDR3 sequences, roughly 18% seen once; the top ten hold 14%. Germline CDR1 reads DFQATT; CDR2 reads SNEGSKA (reference sequence). Trimming cost V 6 bases and J 1 base; bases outside gene matches: 8. The CDR3 contains 16 residues. Time point defined: newly diagnosed GD, antithyroid drugs for less than 3 months. PBMC-extracted RNA yielded the TCR library. EDTA tubes received around 9 milliliters of drawn peripheral blood. These data also featured in a second study, about T cells in Graves' hyperthyroidism and ophthalmopathy. Per that study: Most thyroid clonotypes expanded above 0.001 were also detected in blood. For ophthalmopathy, model prediction preceded onset by a median roughly 6.3 months.

The TCR sequence derives from a woman in her thirties with Graves disease. The rearrangement uses TRBV20-1 and TRBJ2-5; 13 bases match TRBD2. Sequencing used peripheral blood mononuclear cells (PBMCs), obtained at new diagnosis, from a patient treated with antithyroid drugs. CDR3 in DNA: TGCAGTGCAACTAGCGGGGGGGCCTTACCCCAAGAGACCCAGTACTTC. Encoded protein: CSATSGGALPQETQYF.